This passage covers 25 T cell receptor beta chains from one sample sequenced in a study of cytomegalovirus exposure and HLA in healthy donors. The PCR had 60 Vbeta and 13 Jbeta primers. The repertoire was sequenced with immunoSEQ multiplex PCR; TCRdb's copy has only in-frame clones and lacks some. In all, the sample yields roughly 190,000 clones. The sample consisted of PBMCs. These receptors were obtained from a woman aged 18-35 years in good health and CMV-seropositive.

The gene calls are TRBV5-1 and TRBJ2-7; D might be TRBD2 (5 bases). V was trimmed by 0 bases and J by 4 bases, leaving 14 bases between them. The CDR3 runs to 15 residues. The germline V gene encodes CDR1 SGHRS and CDR2 YFSETQ. CDR3 in DNA: TGCGCCAGCAGCTTGGTGGGCAGCGGTAATTACGAGCAGTACTTC. Translated, it gives CASSLVGSGNYEQYF.

Regarding this clone: This same CDR3 is encoded by further DNA sequences in the sample. V usage is TRBV5-1 and J usage is TRBJ2-5; the match to TRBD1 covers 7 bases. The ends lost 0 bases at V and 5 bases at J; junction bases unmatched: 4. The CDR3 consists of 14 residues. CDR1 is SGHRS and CDR2 is YFSETQ in the germline V gene. CDR3 in DNA: TGCGCCAGCAGCTTGGAGGGGGCTGGGGAGACCCAGTACTTC. Translated, it gives CASSLEGAGETQYF.

V is TRBV5-6 and J is TRBJ2-1; 12 bases line up with TRBD2. The ends lost 4 bases at V and 4 bases at J; junction bases unmatched: 3. This CDR3 region has 15 residues. Germline CDR1 reads SGHDT; CDR2 reads YYEEEE. The CDR3 spells CASSLAGGTYNEQFF. The CDR3 region has the DNA TGTGCCAGCAGCCTAGCGGGGGGGACGTACAATGAGCAGTTCTTC. Filled out from reference TRBV5-6 and TRBJ2-1, the complete variable domain reads DAGVTQSPTHLIKTRGQQVTLRCSPKSGHDTVSWYQQALGQGPQFIFQYYEEEERQRGNFPDRFSGHQFPNYSSELNVNALLLGDSALYLCASSLAGGTYNEQFFGPGTRLTVL.

V gene TRBV11-3 combines with J gene TRBJ2-7, with 8 nucleotides matching TRBD1. Germline CDR1 is SGHNT and CDR2 is YENEEA. The J segment lost 2 bases and the V segment lost 5 bases, leaving 2 bases of the junction unmatched. This CDR3 is 13 amino acids long. The CDR3 protein is CASSGTGPYEQYF. The CDR3 DNA is TGTGCCAGCAGCGGGACAGGCCCCTACGAGCAGTACTTC.

CDR3 DNA: TGTGCCAGCAGTGGGAGGGGGAAGGACCTTACCCTCTACGAGCAGTACTTC. Translation: CASSGRGKDLTLYEQYF. This chain uses TRBV27 with TRBJ2-7; possible D gene TRBD2, 7 bases. The CDR3 sequence is 17 residues long. Germline CDR1 reads MNHEY; CDR2 reads SMNVEV (reference sequence). V lost 5 bases to trimming and J lost 3 bases, with 23 bases between them.

The V gene is TRBV13, the J gene TRBJ2-7, with D possibly being TRBD2 (8 bases). The germline V gene has CDR1 PRHDT and CDR2 FYEKMQ (reference sequence). CDR3 length: 16 residues. Deletions cut 2 bases from V and 3 bases from J, with 17 bases between. For the CDR3, the DNA is TGTGCCAGCAGCTTACACCGGGAGGGGGCTAGCTACGAGCAGTACTTC. Its translation: CASSLHREGASYEQYF.

With regard to this clone: Other DNA sequences from this sample encode an identical CDR3 as well. The chain carries TRBV5-1 and TRBJ2-5; 10 positions agree with TRBD2. With 5 bases clipped from V and 1 base from J, the junction kept 2 bases outside the gene matches. CDR1 is SGHRS and CDR2 is YFSETQ in the germline V gene. The CDR3 covers 14 residues. DNA for the CDR3: TGCGCCAGCAGTTTAGCGGGGGGCCAAGAGACCCAGTACTTC. Encoded protein: CASSLAGGQETQYF.

The J gene is TRBJ2-7, the V gene TRBV4-3, with D unclear. The length of the CDR3 is 13 residues. The V end was cut by 0 bases, the J end by 9 bases, with 12 bases between. The germline V gene has CDR1 LGHNA and CDR2 YSLEER. The CDR3 bases are TGCGCCAGCAGCCAAGAAATCGGTACGGGGCAGTACTTC. Amino acid sequence: CASSQEIGTGQYF.

This chain uses TRBV4-1 with TRBJ2-7, with TRBD2 matching over 11 bases. Germline trimming cut 4 bases from V and 1 base from J; bases unmatched to any gene: 9. The CDR3 sequence is 17 residues long. From germline, CDR1 is MGHRA and CDR2 YSYEKL. CDR3 region: CASSRSLAGGTSYEQYF. DNA for the CDR3: TGCGCCAGCAGCCGGTCCCTAGCGGGGGGCACATCCTACGAGCAGTACTTC.

This chain joins TRBV27 and TRBJ2-7, with a possible D match to TRBD1 (6 bases). Trimming removed 5 bases from V and 5 bases from J, with 22 bases in between. The CDR3 loop spans 16 amino acids. Germline V gene sequence: CDR1 MNHEY, CDR2 SMNVEV (reference sequence). CDR3 sequence reads: CASSTNEGRGSNEQYF. The CDR3 DNA sequence: TGTGCCAGCAGTACCAACGAGGGAAGGGGGTCCAACGAGCAGTACTTC.

This sequence joins TRBV5-6 and TRBJ2-5, with TRBD2 matching 10 bases. With 3 bases clipped from V and 4 bases from J, the junction kept 3 bases outside the gene matches. The V gene's germline CDR1 is SGHDT and CDR2 YYEEEE. The CDR3 is made up of 14 amino acids. CDR3 nucleotide sequence: TGTGCCAGCAGCTCGGTAGCGGGAGGAGAGACCCAGTACTTC. As protein: CASSSVAGGETQYF.

The chain links TRBV19 to TRBJ1-1, with TRBD1 as a possible D gene (5 bases). Germline V lookup: CDR1 LNHDA, CDR2 SQIVND (reference sequence). The V end was cut by 10 bases, the J end by 1 base, with 16 bases between. The CDR3 has 14 residues. The CDR3 region is CATTGRGKNTEAFF. For the CDR3, the DNA is TGTGCCACTACCGGGCGGGGGAAGAACACTGAAGCTTTCTTT. Combining the CDR3 with reference TRBV19 and TRBJ1-1 gives the whole variable domain DGGITQSPKYLFRKEGQNVTLSCEQNLNHDAMYWYRQDPGQGLRLIYYSQIVNDFQKGDIAEGYSVSREKKESFPLTVTSAQKNPTAFYLCATTGRGKNTEAFFGQGTRLTVV.

The chain has TRBV5-1 and TRBJ1-3; D remains unclear. Per germline, CDR1 SGHRS and CDR2 YFSETQ. The V end lost 1 base, the J end lost 4 bases, and 9 bases lay between the germline ends. This CDR3 has 14 residues. The CDR3 spells CASSLTADGNTIYF. The DNA for the CDR3 is TGCGCCAGCAGCTTGACAGCGGACGGAAACACCATATATTTT.

The chain employs TRBV7-9 and TRBJ2-7, with TRBD1 identical over 10 bases. The CDR3 is made up of 15 amino acids. Germline values: CDR1 SEHNR, CDR2 FQNEAQ (reference sequence). Trimming removed 4 bases from V and 3 bases from J; junction bases left unmatched: 6. The CDR3 loop is CASSSAGTGDYEQYF. The CDR3, as DNA: TGTGCCAGCAGCTCCGCCGGGACAGGGGACTACGAGCAGTACTTC. Complete variable domain (other parts from reference TRBV7-9 and TRBJ2-7): DTGVSQNPRHKITKRGQNVTFRCDPISEHNRLYWYRQTLGQGPEFLTYFQNEAQLEKSRLLSDRFSAERPKGSFSTLEIQRTEQGDSAMYLCASSSAGTGDYEQYFGPGTRLTVT.

V usage is TRBV15 and J usage is TRBJ1-2, with TRBD1 identical over 10 bases. The V gene's germline CDR1 is LNHNV and CDR2 YYDKDF (reference sequence). Germline trimming cut 6 bases from V and 4 bases from J; bases unmatched to any gene: 5. CDR3 size: 14 residues. The CDR3 nucleotides read TGTGCCACCAGTGGGACAGGGGACGGCTATGGCTACACCTTC. Translated, it gives CATSGTGDGYGYTF.

The chain recombines TRBV30 with TRBJ1-1, with 9 bases matching TRBD1. V lost 8 bases to trimming and J lost 5 bases; unmatched junction nucleotides: 9. There are 13 residues in the CDR3. Germline values: CDR1 GTSNPN, CDR2 SVGIG (reference sequence). The CDR3 spells CARKNRGRTEAFF. CDR3 in DNA: TGTGCCCGAAAAAACAGGGGGCGAACTGAAGCTTTCTTT. The full variable domain, its missing parts supplied by reference TRBV30 and TRBJ1-1, is SQTIHQWPATLVQPVGSPLSLECTVEGTSNPNLYWYRQAAGRGLQLLFYSVGIGQISSEVPQNLSASRPQDRQFILSSKKLLLSDSGFYLCARKNRGRTEAFFGQGTRLTVV.

The gene calls are TRBV29-1 and TRBJ2-5; 7 bases fit TRBD1. The J call is doubtful: the DNA matches TRBJ2-7 better. CDR3 length: 14 residues. Germline V gene data show CDR1 as SQVTM and CDR2 as ANQGSEA. Here the CDR3 reads CSGLIWTGKYEQYF. CDR3 coding DNA: TGCAGCGGGTTGATTTGGACAGGAAAATACGAGCAGTACTTC.

The chain couples TRBV15 to TRBJ2-5, with unresolved D. The CDR3 length is 13 residues. Germline V gene data show CDR1 as LNHNV and CDR2 as YYDKDF (reference sequence). V was pared by 6 bases and J by 0 bases, with 8 bases between. The CDR3 DNA sequence: TGTGCCACCAGTCTAGGCAACCAAGAGACCCAGTACTTC. This gives the protein CATSLGNQETQYF. Complete variable domain (other parts from reference TRBV15 and TRBJ2-5): DAMVIQNPRYQVTQFGKPVTLSCSQTLNHNVMYWYQQKSSQAPKLLFHYYDKDFNNEADTPDNFQSRRPNTSFCFLDIRSPGLGDTAMYLCATSLGNQETQYFGPGTRLLVL.

V usage is TRBV5-4 and J usage is TRBJ2-7, with D uncertain. CDR3 length equals 11 residues. Germline-derived CDR1 and CDR2 are SGHNT and YYREEE (reference sequence). V gave up 9 bases and J gave up 1 base, with 8 bases separating them. CDR3 nucleotide sequence: TGTGCCACCTCAGTGTCCTACGAGCAGTACTTC. Its protein is CATSVSYEQYF.

The rearrangement uses TRBV1 and TRBJ2-1; TRBD2 is taken as the D call from the table, unchecked against the DNA. TRBV1 is a listed pseudogene. CDR3 length equals 17 residues. The CDR3 coding sequence is TGCACCAGCAGCCAAGAGACTAGCGGGGGATCCTACAATGAGCAGTTCTTC. It is translated as CTSSQETSGGSYNEQFF.

The chain has TRBV11-3 and TRBJ1-6; 7 positions match TRBD1. With V trimmed by 4 bases and J by 9 bases, 9 bases remained unmatched. CDR1 SGHNT and CDR2 YENEEA come from the germline V gene. The CDR3 sequence is 15 residues long. The CDR3 region has the DNA TGTGCCAGCAGCTCCTCCGGGACAGCTTCTTCACCCCTCCACTTT. This sequence encodes CASSSSGTASSPLHF. The variable domain in full, completed from reference TRBV11-3 and TRBJ1-6, reads EAGVVQSPRYKIIEKKQPVAFWCNPISGHNTLYWYLQNLGQGPELLIRYENEEAVDDSQLPKDRFSAERLKGVDSTLKIQPAELGDSAVYLCASSSSGTASSPLHFGNGTRLTVT.

The gene calls are TRBV6-6 and TRBJ1-1, with D perhaps TRBD1 (5 bases). V lost 7 bases and J lost 10, with 19 bases in between. This CDR3 contains 13 residues. Germline CDR1 MNHNY, CDR2 SVGAGI (reference sequence). CDR3 region: CASTLGQKVRAFF. DNA of the CDR3: TGTGCCAGCACCCTTGGACAAAAAGTGCGAGCTTTCTTT.

This sequence joins TRBV11-3 and TRBJ1-3; D gene unclear. Trimming stripped 1 base from V and 4 bases from J, with 11 bases between. CDR1 and CDR2 (germline): SGHNT, YENEEA. This CDR3 is 15 amino acids long. The CDR3 here is CASSLGAYGGNTIYF. DNA for the CDR3: TGTGCCAGCAGCTTAGGGGCCTATGGAGGAAACACCATATATTTT.

This chain uses TRBV5-1 with TRBJ2-2; 8 nucleotides agree with TRBD1. V lost 4 bases and J lost 6; bases outside the gene matches: 11. CDR1 and CDR2 from the germline V gene are SGHRS and YFSETQ. The CDR3 covers 16 residues. The DNA for the CDR3 is TGCGCCAGCAGCATTTCGACAGGGGAATGGGCCGGGGAGCTGTTTTTT. Protein sequence: CASSISTGEWAGELFF.

This chain connects TRBV7-9 to TRBJ2-7, with D hard to call. Germline V gene sequence: CDR1 SEHNR, CDR2 FQNEAQ (reference sequence). The CDR3 runs 12 residues. Trimming took off 5 bases at V and 4 bases at J, with 9 bases between the two ends. In nucleotides, the CDR3 is TGTGCCAGCAGCCGCCTCGGGTACGAGCAGTACTTC. Residues: CASSRLGYEQYF. Variable domain in full (rest from reference TRBV7-9 and TRBJ2-7): DTGVSQNPRHKITKRGQNVTFRCDPISEHNRLYWYRQTLGQGPEFLTYFQNEAQLEKSRLLSDRFSAERPKGSFSTLEIQRTEQGDSAMYLCASSRLGYEQYFGPGTRLTVT.